This TCR beta chain originates from a study of T cell clones after liver transplantation (dated by TCRdb to between 2017 and 2020). At the level of the whole study: Samples were obtained from ITN030ST, a randomized trial in which withdrawal of immunosuppression was attempted within 2 years of liver transplantation. As an antigen-independent comparator for donor-reactive sequences, third party-reactive TCRbeta sequences were also identified from pre-transplant MLRs. Three of the eight recipients were HCV-positive; the others were transplanted for non-autoimmune, non-viral indications. Of the 8 liver transplant recipients making up the studied cohort, 3 were classified as tolerant and 5 as non-tolerant. Blood samples were taken pre-transplant, pre-randomization before withdrawal, and post-randomization after full withdrawal or failed withdrawal. Donor-reactive T cell clones were identified by TCRbeta sequencing following a pre-transplant mixed lymphocyte reaction and were subsequently tracked in post-transplant blood. No induction therapy was given to the subjects, and standard immunosuppression was administered until randomization at 12-24 months post-transplant. Tolerance was defined as complete withdrawal of immunosuppression for at least one year without a rise in liver enzymes beyond twice the upper limit of normal.

Study-wide findings and limitations: Donor-reactive sequences declined more than third party-reactive ones, suggesting partial antigen-specific deletion unrelated to withdrawal success. Low numbers of available donor cells limited the measurable donor-reactive repertoire in two subjects. Conclusions were preliminary, limited by small, heterogeneous patient numbers and non-standardized post-transplant time points. When repertoire turnover was taken into account, detection of donor-reactive sequences was significantly reduced in 7 of 8 subjects for CD4 and in 8 of 8 subjects for CD8. Because allograft tissue specimens were not available, migration of donor-reactive T cells into the graft, rather than deletion, may have occurred. In most of the 8 subjects, regardless of tolerance or HCV status, circulating donor-reactive CD4 TCRbeta sequences dropped significantly post-transplant.

Thawed unstimulated PBMCs were stained for CD3, CD4 and CD8 and FACS-sorted into CD3+CD4+ and CD3+CD8+ populations. All 8 studied subjects were randomized to immunosuppression withdrawal. The Qiagen DNeasy Blood and Tissue Kit was used for isolation of genomic DNA. From the germline V gene, CDR1 is SQVTM and CDR2 is ANQGSEA. V lost 3 bases and J lost 7 bases, and the count of bases not matched to a germline gene is 4. The CDR3 has 13 amino acids, counting the end cysteine and phenylalanine. Only the CDR3 DNA is retained, 39 bases long and in frame from the first base. Frozen genomic DNA underwent high-throughput TCRbeta CDR3 sequencing by immunoSEQ, including PCR amplification, mapping, bias correction and internal controls. Per the source publication's procedure: Productive rearrangements were retained, and unique TCRbeta sequences were defined by the CDR3 nucleotide sequence together with the V and J gene. For a sequence to be called donor-reactive, it needed a frequency of at least 0.01% and at least 5-fold expansion in CFSE-low cells compared with unstimulated pre-transplant cells. Minimum frequency thresholds were set for each subject based on the unstimulated sample with the lowest template count, ensuring at least 90% detection power. Repertoire turnover was measured by Jensen-Shannon divergence between the top 1000 TCRbeta sequences post- and pre-transplant. Two-sided Fisher's exact tests were used to test for changes in the detection of donor-reactive sequences. In TCRdb, the immuneACCESS table is reduced to in-frame sequences with V and J assigned. These tables do not hold every clone; where another copy was compared, an unresolved V gene accounts for under half, and the others remain unexplained. V and J calls and clone size are those listed in that table; D and trimming were worked out from the DNA. Here the sample has fewer than 50,000 clones; roughly 84% occur a single time. The ten most abundant clones make up more than 2% of the sample.

On this clone: Its recognized antigen is unknown. No clone much larger than this one lies a single base away; base qualities are absent.

The source of this sequence is a human patient who received a liver transplant. After a transplant, some T cells may be the graft donor's own cells. The sample in question was CD4+ T cells from blood, obtained 24 months after liver transplant. The chain is assembled from TRBV29-1 and TRBJ2-5, with 11 bases in between that match TRBD1. The nucleotide sequence is given as TGCAGCGTTGAGCCGGGACAGGGGGGGACCCAGTACTTC. The encoded protein is CSVEPGQGGTQYF.